This passage covers 18 T cell receptor beta chains from one sample sequenced in a study of T cell repertoires in cytomegalovirus infection. TCRdb passed the reads through MiXCR, listing each CDR3 protein once. The data show 300,000 to 400,000 distinct CDR3 sequences, with 8% to 9.5% seen just once and about 3.9% held by the top ten. The material sequenced was PBMCs. These receptors were obtained from a human donor in good health (CMV status not recorded). Some clones in this sample may be carry-over from other donors' samples.

A remark on this clonotype: A clone one base away is much larger, so this may be a read error. The rearrangement joins TRBV4-2 to TRBJ2-5, with 7 bases identical to TRBD2. CDR1 and CDR2 (germline): LGHNA, YNFKEQ. The V segment lost 0 bases and the J segment 5 bases; nucleotides outside the gene matches: 3. This CDR3 is built from 14 residues. CDR3 coding DNA: TGTGCCAGCAGCCAAGAGCGGGGGAAGGAGACCCAGTACTTC. Its translation: CASSQERGKETQYF.

This clonotype was counted many times. The V and J genes are TRBV7-3 and TRBJ1-1, with D possibly TRBD1 on 5 matching bases. CDR1 and CDR2 (germline): SGHTA, FQGTGA. Trimming removed 5 bases at V and 7 bases at J, with 20 bases between. The CDR3 sequence is 15 residues long. The CDR3 DNA sequence: TGTGCCAGCAGCCTCCAAGCGGGGGTTCTAGGTGAAGCTTTCTTT. Translated: CASSLQAGVLGEAFF.

J is TRBJ1-2 and V is TRBV20-1; D gene unclear. Trimming pared 0 bases from V and 4 bases from J, leaving 18 bases between. CDR3 length: 16 amino acids. Germline loops: CDR1 DFQATT, CDR2 SNEGSKA (reference sequence). The chain's CDR3 is CSARDSPDGIFYGYTF. CDR3 coding DNA: TGCAGTGCTAGAGATTCACCGGACGGAATCTTCTATGGCTACACCTTC.

This clonotype was picked up many times. The chain's CDR3 is CASSPRALEGSGGYTF. The CDR3 DNA reads as TGTGCCAGCTCACCAAGGGCCCTGGAGGGATCGGGTGGCTACACCTTC. J is TRBJ1-2 and V is TRBV18; unclear D gene. V shed 2 bases and J shed 7 bases, with 20 bases lying between them. The CDR3 extends over 16 amino acids. The germline V gene has CDR1 KGHSH and CDR2 LQKENI.

There are a few counts of this clonotype. V and J are TRBV20-1 and TRBJ1-6; D perhaps matches TRBD1 (6 bases). V was cut by 5 bases and J by 10 bases, with 12 bases left in between. Germline CDR1 and CDR2: DFQATT and SNEGSKA (reference sequence). The CDR3 length is 12 residues. CDR3: CSAPTGNSPLHF. In DNA, the CDR3 is TGCAGTGCTCCTACAGGGAACTCACCCCTCCACTTT.

At least ten counts were recorded for this clonotype. The chain couples TRBV7-2 to TRBJ2-3; D uncertain. The ends were cut back, 5 bases at V and 3 bases at J, with 15 bases in the middle. The CDR3 runs to 15 residues. Germline lookup yields CDR1 SGHTA and CDR2 FQGNSA. The CDR3 sequence: CASSPKRQSTDTQYF. The CDR3, as DNA: TGTGCCAGCAGCCCAAAGAGGCAGTCTACAGATACGCAGTATTTT. The full variable domain, rest sourced from reference TRBV7-2 and TRBJ2-3, is GAGVSQSPSNKVTEKGKDVELRCDPISGHTALYWYRQSLGQGLEFLIYFQGNSAPDKSGLPSDRFSAERTGGSVSTLTIQRTQQEDSAVYLCASSPKRQSTDTQYFGPGTRLTVL.

The chain recombines TRBV2 with TRBJ2-3; D is perhaps TRBD1 or TRBD2 (6 bases each). The germline V gene has CDR1 SNHLY and CDR2 FYNNEI. This CDR3 comprises 13 residues. The V end was cut by 6 bases, the J end by 14 bases, with 21 bases between. The CDR3, as DNA: TGTGCCAGCAGGCTCGAGGGGCGGGACATTCCGTATTTT. Amino acid sequence: CASRLEGRDIPYF. Full variable domain (outside the CDR3, taken from reference TRBV2 and TRBJ2-3): EPEVTQTPSHQVTQMGQEVILRCVPISNHLYFYWYRQILGQKVEFLVSFYNNEISEKSEIFDDQFSVERPDGSNFTLKIRSTKLEDSAMYFCASRLEGRDIPYFGPGTRLTVL.

This clonotype was picked up many times. The V and J genes are TRBV7-2 and TRBJ2-2, with 11 bases fitting TRBD2. V shed 4 bases and J 4 bases; nucleotides not matched to a gene: 14. CDR1 SGHTA and CDR2 FQGNSA come from the germline V gene. There are 19 residues in the CDR3. The CDR3 region is CASSSLPLTGLAVTGELFF. The CDR3 DNA is TGTGCCAGCAGCTCCCTTCCACTGACGGGACTAGCGGTCACCGGGGAGCTGTTTTTT.

This clonotype was counted many times. This chain's CDR3 is CASSLVNSGRRQGAKNIQYF. DNA of the CDR3: TGTGCCAGCAGCTTAGTCAATAGTGGTCGTAGACAGGGGGCCAAAAACATTCAGTACTTC. The rearrangement links TRBV7-2 to TRBJ2-4; 8 bases map to TRBD1. V gave up 1 base and J gave up 1 base; unmatched junction bases: 15. The CDR3 extends over 20 amino acids. Germline V gives CDR1 SGHTA, CDR2 FQGNSA.

V and J are TRBV6-5 and TRBJ1-2; D is possibly TRBD1 (6 bases). Trimming cost V 6 bases and J 2 bases, with 10 bases left between them. The length of the CDR3 is 13 residues. Germline values: CDR1 MNHEY, CDR2 SVGAGI. CDR3 in amino acids: CASRSDRNYGYTF. The CDR3 DNA reads as TGTGCCAGCAGATCTGACAGGAACTATGGCTACACCTTC.

This clonotype was detected many times. This chain uses TRBV4-1 with TRBJ2-4; 7 bases line up with TRBD1. This CDR3 is 14 amino acids long. Germline values: CDR1 MGHRA, CDR2 YSYEKL. Unmatched junction bases numbered 5, after V lost 4 bases and J lost 5 bases. The CDR3 sequence is CASSPDRAENIQYF. The DNA for the CDR3 is TGCGCCAGCAGCCCCGACAGGGCTGAAAACATTCAGTACTTC.

The chain employs TRBV4-3 and TRBJ1-5; D ambiguous. Looked up from germline, CDR1 is LGHNA and CDR2 is YSLEER. V gave up 0 bases and J gave up 3 bases, with 12 bases separating them. CDR3 length: 16 amino acids. CDR3 sequence: CASSQDRREINQPQHF. In DNA, the CDR3 is TGCGCCAGCAGCCAAGACAGGAGGGAAATCAATCAGCCCCAGCATTTT.

CDR3 bases: TGTGCCAGCACCTCCGGGGAGGCCTACAATGAGCAGTTCTTC. Its translation is CASTSGEAYNEQFF. The V and J genes are TRBV6-1 and TRBJ2-1; D may be TRBD2 (6 bases). V lost 7 bases and J 2 bases, leaving 12 bases between the germline ends. The CDR3 is 14 residues long. Germline V gene sequence: CDR1 MNHNS, CDR2 SASEGT.

This clonotype was seen a few times. CDR3 in amino acids: CATSDSHPLAGTQYF. The CDR3 DNA follows: TGTGCCACCAGTGATTCCCACCCTCTCGCGGGTACGCAGTATTTT. The chain carries TRBV24-1 and TRBJ2-3, with D perhaps TRBD2 (5 bases). Germline CDR1 is KGHDR and CDR2 is SFDVKD. Trimming removed 2 bases from V and 8 bases from J, with 16 bases in between. CDR3 length: 15 amino acids.

This clonotype was found a few times. The chain carries TRBV6-2 or TRBV6-3 and TRBJ2-5; D tentatively fits TRBD1 or TRBD2 (5 bases each). The CDR3 sequence is 16 residues long. The V gene lost 2 bases and the J gene lost 5 bases, with 18 bases spanning the gap. Per germline, CDR1 MNHEY and CDR2 SVGEGT. The CDR3 loop reads CASSYPPTRGQETQYF. The DNA of the CDR3 is TGTGCCAGCAGTTACCCCCCCACGAGGGGCCAGGAGACCCAGTACTTC.

V usage is TRBV5-5 and J usage is TRBJ1-5; no clear D gene. V was pared by 2 bases and J by 4 bases, with 10 bases between. CDR1 is SGHKS, CDR2 YYEKEE, per germline (reference sequence). CDR3 length equals 14 residues. The CDR3 sequence is CASSFRRPNQPQHF. CDR3 bases: TGTGCCAGCAGCTTTCGACGGCCAAATCAGCCCCAGCATTTT.

This clonotype was observed a handful of times. This chain uses TRBV20-1 with TRBJ1-6; weak D call: TRBD1 (5 bases). V was trimmed by 3 bases and J by 2 bases, leaving 8 bases between them. Germline V lookup: CDR1 DFQATT, CDR2 SNEGSKA (reference sequence). The CDR3 loop spans 14 amino acids. CDR3 coding DNA: TGCAGTGCTAGGGGGGGTCCCTATAATTCACCCCTCCACTTT. Protein product: CSARGGPYNSPLHF.

This chain's CDR3 is CASSTGAPGEQYF. In DNA, the CDR3 is TGTGCCAGCAGTACAGGCGCCCCAGGCGAGCAGTACTTC. This chain uses TRBV6-2 or TRBV6-3 with TRBJ2-7, with D possibly TRBD1 on 5 matching bases. This CDR3 has 13 amino acids. Germline lookup yields CDR1 MNHEY and CDR2 SVGEGT. The V and J ends lost 5 bases and 6 bases respectively, with 14 bases between them.